The T cell receptor (beta chain) described here comes from a study of blood T cell repertoires in COVID-19. About the research overall: PBMCs, B-cell-depleted T cells, or T cells provided the cDNA or gDNA that made up the material.

Categorization into cohorts depended on clinical history that participants reported. V was pared by 4 bases and J by 6 bases, with 12 bases of the junction left unmatched. The CDR3 has 15 residues. Using immunoSEQ multiplex PCR, the repertoire was profiled, and TCRdb retains in-frame clones only, with some absent. The sample shows roughly 160,000 clones, roughly 85% of them seen only once. The gene calls are TRBV5-3 and TRBJ2-5; 7 bases map to TRBD1. TRBV5-3 counts as an open reading frame of uncertain function. The receptor was isolated from a woman aged 70-85 years in a cohort exposed to, infected with or recovered from COVID-19 (not recorded which). The specimen sequenced was PBMCs or T cells enriched from blood (not recorded which). The CDR3 spells CARSTSDRVMKTQYF. The CDR3 DNA sequence: TGTGCCAGAAGCACCTCCGACAGGGTAATGAAGACCCAGTACTTC.